This passage covers 13 T cell receptor beta chains from one sample sequenced in a study of T cells in Graves' hyperthyroidism and ophthalmopathy. The CDR3 regions of TCR beta were amplified from RNA transcripts. The study used the HTBI primer set for a first-round RT-PCR of the TCR CDR3. TCRdb redid the calling of the multiplex PCR reads with MiXCR, one entry per CDR3 protein. The sample shows 500,000 to 800,000 distinct CDR3 sequences, roughly 45% of them seen only once. The sequenced sample consisted of peripheral blood or thyroid tissue (not recorded which). These receptors all come from an adult man with Graves' disease, either hyperthyroidism or ophthalmopathy (not recorded which).

The chain uses TRBV2 and TRBJ1-5; 8 bases map to TRBD1. CDR1 is SNHLY and CDR2 is FYNNEI in the germline V gene. The V segment lost 8 bases and the J segment 2 bases; nucleotides outside the gene matches: 8. This CDR3 contains 15 residues. This CDR3 reads CASEPTGGGNQPQHF. The DNA for the CDR3 is TGTGCCAGCGAGCCAACAGGGGGTGGCAATCAGCCCCAGCATTTT.

Worth noting for this clonotype: At one end, the junction sequence differs from germline, possibly due to a read error. The chain carries TRBV11-2 and TRBJ2-2; 8 positions match TRBD2. Germline CDR1 reads SGHAT; CDR2 reads FQNNGV. The CDR3 extends over 15 amino acids. The CDR3 protein is CASSLDGGATGGLFF. The CDR3 nucleotides are TGTGCCAGCAGCTTAGACGGGGGGGCCACCGGGGGGCTGTTTTTT.

About this clonotype: Its ends do not fully match the called genes, so a read error is possible. This chain links TRBV5-1 with TRBJ2-7, with 9 nucleotides matching TRBD2. The CDR3 length is 13 residues. The germline gives CDR1 SGHRS, CDR2 YFSETQ. The CDR3, as DNA: TGTGCCAGCAGCGGTTGGACTAGCGACGAGCAGTACTTC. This gives the protein CASSGWTSDEQYF.

At least ten counts were recorded for this clonotype. The chain couples TRBV7-2 to TRBJ1-3; D is undetermined. Trimming left V 2 bases short and J 0 bases short, with 2 bases between. The CDR3 totals 13 residues. Germline V CDR1 and CDR2: SGHTA, FQGNSA. CDR3 coding DNA: TGTGCCAGCAGCTTATTCTCTGGAAACACCATATATTTT. Amino acid sequence: CASSLFSGNTIYF.

V usage is TRBV7-9 and J usage is TRBJ2-5, with 7 bases lining up with TRBD2. This CDR3 is 14 amino acids long. The J segment lost 6 bases and the V segment lost 7 bases, leaving 11 bases of the junction unmatched. Germline CDR1 SEHNR, CDR2 FQNEAQ (reference sequence). The DNA for the CDR3 is TGTGCCAGCACCACGCGGGAGAGGGAAAAGACCCAGTACTTC. Amino acid sequence: CASTTREREKTQYF.

This clonotype was detected ten times or more. The V gene is TRBV29-1, the J gene TRBJ1-2; no reliable D call. Trimming took off 3 bases at V and 7 bases at J, with 9 bases between the two ends. Germline CDR1 reads SQVTM; CDR2 reads ANQGSEA. CDR3 length: 11 amino acids. The CDR3 nucleotides read TGCAGCGTTGATTTAGGTCTTGGCTACACCTTC. Translation gives CSVDLGLGYTF.

This clonotype was seen a handful of times. The chain combines TRBV20-1 with TRBJ2-5, with TRBD2 as a possible D gene (7 bases). There are 13 residues in the CDR3. Trimming took off 6 bases at V and 4 bases at J, with 15 bases between the two ends. CDR1 and CDR2 (germline): DFQATT, SNEGSKA (reference sequence). The CDR3 DNA follows: TGCAGTGCCGGGGGGCTAGGGGGAGAGACCCAGTACTTC. Encoded protein: CSAGGLGGETQYF.

Note on this clonotype: Its ends do not fully match the called genes, so a read error is possible. This sequence joins TRBV20-1 and TRBJ1-4; TRBD1 aligns across 7 bases. The CDR3 is 14 residues long. The germline CDR1 and CDR2 sequences are DFQATT and SNEGSKA (reference sequence). This chain's CDR3 is CRDQHDRVGEKLVF. The CDR3 bases are TGCAGAGACCAACACGACAGGGTTGGGGAAAAACTGGTTTTT.

Of note for this clonotype: An end of the junction does not agree with germline; a read error may underlie this. The rearrangement links TRBV18 to TRBJ1-2; 7 positions match TRBD1. CDR1 KGHSH and CDR2 LQKENI come from the germline V gene. The CDR3 runs to 16 residues. For the CDR3, the DNA is TGTGCCAGCATCACCCAGGGGGACAGAGGGACCTATGGCCACACCTTC. This encodes CASITQGDRGTYGHTF.

Notes on this clonotype: The germline gene is not matched at one end of the junction; a read error may be the cause. This chain uses TRBV7-8 with TRBJ1-2; 7 bases are shared with TRBD1. The CDR3 consists of 14 residues. CDR1 SGHVS and CDR2 FQNEAQ come from the germline V gene. The CDR3 reads CASSWTGVRGDKEF. The CDR3 DNA reads as TGTGCCAGCAGCTGGACAGGAGTTCGTGGGGACAAGGAGTTC. Full variable domain (missing parts from reference TRBV7-8 and TRBJ1-2): GAGVSQSPRYKVAKRGQDVALRCDPISGHVSLFWYQQALGQGPEFLTYFQNEAQLDKSGLPSDRFFAERPEGSVSTLKIQRTQQEDSAVYLCASSWTGVRGDKEFGSGTRLTVV.

This clonotype appeared a few times. V gene TRBV19 combines with J gene TRBJ1-5, with a tentative D call TRBD1 (5 bases). The CDR3 totals 15 residues. Germline assignment: CDR1 LNHDA and CDR2 SQIVND (reference sequence). V was shortened by 0 bases and J by 7 bases, with 13 bases between the two germline ends. CDR3 nucleotides: TGTGCCAGTAGTATAGACTCGTGGGGCTGGCAGCCCCAGCATTTT. This encodes CASSIDSWGWQPQHF.

Here the CDR3 reads CATSVESGRQETQYF. CDR3 nucleotides: TGTGCCACCAGCGTTGAATCGGGGCGCCAAGAGACCCAGTACTTC. This chain uses TRBV15 with TRBJ2-5, with D perhaps being TRBD1 or TRBD2 (5 bases each). Per germline, CDR1 LNHNV and CDR2 YYDKDF (reference sequence). The length of the CDR3 is 15 residues. V dropped 5 bases and J dropped 1 base, with 14 bases sitting between them.

The table lists this clonotype with a few counts. The CDR3 DNA reads as TGCAGTGCTGATGGGACAGGGTTCGATGAAAAACTGTTTTTT. This sequence encodes CSADGTGFDEKLFF. The genes are TRBV20-1 and TRBJ1-4; 9 positions agree with TRBD1. The germline V gene encodes CDR1 DFQATT and CDR2 SNEGSKA (reference sequence). V trimming: 5 bases; J trimming: 6 bases; junction bases outside the gene matches: 7. This CDR3 contains 14 residues.